The entry that follows covers one TCR beta chain sequence. Its antigen is still unknown. No much larger clonotype is one base removed from it; base qualities were not supplied. This entry is derived from a study of blood T cells in healthy people across ages (dated by TCRdb to the mid-2010s). For the study in its entirety: In model experiments, template switching captured roughly one uniquely barcoded TCR beta cDNA molecule for every two T cells. Using deep sequencing normalized with unique cDNA molecular identifiers, the study measured how TCR beta repertoire diversity changes with age. Four age groups were formed from the donors: young (average 16 years), middle-aged (approximately 41), aged (over 55) and long-lived (less than 85). To avoid experimental bias, donors of different ages were spread randomly across the sequencing lanes. For two donors (one aged 18 to 29 and one aged 80 or older), the study analyzed two additional independent replicas of 1 million unique cDNA reads from the same blood draw. Broad study findings and their caveats: As age increased, observed TCR beta diversity per million T cells dropped in a roughly linear way, and a significant reduction was already evident by age 40. Because the CMV infection status of the donors was unknown, age-related changes in expanded clonotypes may potentially have been confounded. Observed TCR beta diversity correlated strongly with the percentage of naive T cells measured by flow cytometry. Estimates of total diversity from one million sequenced T cells were regarded as lower bounds and underestimates. Since profiling was done on bulk unsorted PBMCs, naive and antigen-experienced compartments could not be conclusively compared. Compared with the aged group, the long-lived group had more naive CD4+ T cells, fewer expanded clones and increased TCR diversity, suggesting age selection.

The CDR3 covers 12 residues, taking in both the cysteine and the phenylalanine. Only CDR3 DNA is held: 36 bases, read in frame from base 1. From a lookup of the germline V gene, CDR1 and CDR2 are SQVTM and ANQGSEA. Trimming at the junction amounts to 7 bases on V and 0 bases on J, and the germline ends lie 9 bases apart. Libraries were prepared through 5' RACE. Sequencing used an Illumina HiSeq 2500. The second PCR ran for roughly 6 to 11 cycles and used a J-beta primer mix along with a sample-barcoded 5' primer. A unique molecular identifier was introduced onto each TCR beta cDNA molecule by a template-switch 5' adaptor carrying 12 random nucleotides. Each sample yielded at least 3 million CDR3-containing paired-end reads. First-strand cDNA synthesis was performed from all RNA using the Mint cDNA synthesis kit, with priming by a TRBC-specific oligonucleotide. After uracil-DNA glycosylase treatment, a first 18-cycle PCR used universal primers M1SS and BC2_uni_R on all cDNA. The original methods were these. For normalization, 1 million high-quality reads, each with a distinct molecular identifier, were randomly selected from each sample. Reads with shared molecular identifiers were discarded instead of being binned into consensus sequences. MiTCR, with a Q25 quality threshold and the strictest error-elimination algorithm, was used for CDR3 identification, clonotype clustering and error correction. A nonparametric unseen species model using Euler transformation provided a lower-bound estimate of total TCR beta diversity. TCRdb trimmed the raw reads at Q25, called clones with MiXCR and kept productive beta chains. For every CDR3 protein sequence, its rows merge into one entry that carries the most common genes and DNA. These V and J calls are TCRdb output, not the study's own analysis. Within this sample are over 1,200,000 distinct CDR3 sequences, with 59% of them counted one time only. Of the sample, 6.7% is held by the ten largest clones.

The donors were around 39 Caucasian individuals from Russia, aged about 6 to 95 years, who were systemically healthy. Ten milliliters of peripheral blood were drawn from each donor into EDTA-treated Vacutainer tubes. PBMCs were isolated by Ficoll-Paque density-gradient centrifugation, with at least 6.5 million obtained per sample. Total RNA was extracted from PBMCs with Trizol reagent, with at least 6 micrograms obtained per sample. For every donor, flow cytometry on a PBMC aliquot measured the percentage of naive CD45RAhigh/CD27high T cells. Sequences were obtained from blood. In this chain, TRBV29-1 is recombined with TRBJ1-1, with no confident D gene call. The TCR comes from a man aged 18 to 29 in good health. Read as DNA, the sequence is TGCAGCGGGATACATGTGAACACTGAAGCTTTCTTT. Translated, this gives CSGIHVNTEAFF. The reference TRBV29-1 and TRBJ1-1 proteins fill in what lies around the CDR3, so the full variable domain reads SAVISQKPSRDICQRGTSLTIQCQVDSQVTMMFWYRQQPGQSLTLIATANQGSEATYESGFVIDKFPISRPNLTFSTLTVSNMSPEDSSIYLCSGIHVNTEAFFGQGTRLTVV.